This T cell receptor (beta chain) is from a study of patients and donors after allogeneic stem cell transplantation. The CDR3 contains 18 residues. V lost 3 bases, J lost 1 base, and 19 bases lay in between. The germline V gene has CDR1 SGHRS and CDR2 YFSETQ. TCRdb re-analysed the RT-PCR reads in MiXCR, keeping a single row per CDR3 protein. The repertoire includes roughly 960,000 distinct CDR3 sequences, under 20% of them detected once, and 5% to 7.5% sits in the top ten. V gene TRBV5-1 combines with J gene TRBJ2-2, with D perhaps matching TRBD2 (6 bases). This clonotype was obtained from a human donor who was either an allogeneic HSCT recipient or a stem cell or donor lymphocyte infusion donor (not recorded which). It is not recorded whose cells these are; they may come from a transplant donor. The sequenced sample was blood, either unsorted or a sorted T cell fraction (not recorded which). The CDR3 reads CASSSFGRFRENTGELFF. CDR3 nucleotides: TGCGCCAGCAGCTCTTTTGGGAGGTTTAGGGAGAACACCGGGGAGCTGTTTTTT.